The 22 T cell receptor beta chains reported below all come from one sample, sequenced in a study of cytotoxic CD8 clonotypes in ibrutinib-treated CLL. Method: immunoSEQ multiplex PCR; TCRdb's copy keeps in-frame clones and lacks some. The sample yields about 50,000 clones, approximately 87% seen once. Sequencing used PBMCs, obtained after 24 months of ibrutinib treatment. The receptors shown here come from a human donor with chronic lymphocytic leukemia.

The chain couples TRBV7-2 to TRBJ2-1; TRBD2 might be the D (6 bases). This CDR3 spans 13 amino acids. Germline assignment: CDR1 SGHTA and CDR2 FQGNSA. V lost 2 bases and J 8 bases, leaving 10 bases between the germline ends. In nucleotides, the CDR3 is TGTGCCAGCAGCTTACGCGGAGGGGATGAGCAGTTCTTC. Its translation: CASSLRGGDEQFF.

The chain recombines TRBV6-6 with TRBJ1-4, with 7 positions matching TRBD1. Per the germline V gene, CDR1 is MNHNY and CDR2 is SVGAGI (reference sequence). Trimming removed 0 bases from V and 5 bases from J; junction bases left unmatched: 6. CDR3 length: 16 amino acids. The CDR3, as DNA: TGTGCCAGCAGTTACTCATCAGGGGGAGGAAATGAAAAACTGTTTTTT. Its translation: CASSYSSGGGNEKLFF.

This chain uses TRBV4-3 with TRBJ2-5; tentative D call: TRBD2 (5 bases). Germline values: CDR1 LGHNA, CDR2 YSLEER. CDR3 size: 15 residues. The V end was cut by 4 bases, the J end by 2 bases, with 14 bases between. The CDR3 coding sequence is TGCGCCAGCAGCCTTTATGCAAGGGAGCAAGAGACCCAGTACTTC. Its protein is CASSLYAREQETQYF.

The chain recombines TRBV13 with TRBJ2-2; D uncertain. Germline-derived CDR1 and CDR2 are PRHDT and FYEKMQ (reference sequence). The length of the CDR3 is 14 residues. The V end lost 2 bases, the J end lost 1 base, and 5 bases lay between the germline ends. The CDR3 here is CASSLSGNTGELFF. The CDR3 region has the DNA TGTGCCAGCAGCTTATCGGGGAACACCGGGGAGCTGTTTTTT.

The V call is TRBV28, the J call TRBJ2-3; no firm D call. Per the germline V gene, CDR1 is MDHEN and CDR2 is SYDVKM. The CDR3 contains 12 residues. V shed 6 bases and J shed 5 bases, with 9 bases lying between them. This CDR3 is CASSSIEDTQYF. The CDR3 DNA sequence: TGTGCCAGCAGCTCAATCGAAGATACGCAGTATTTT. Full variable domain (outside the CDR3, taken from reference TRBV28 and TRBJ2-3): DVKVTQSSRYLVKRTGEKVFLECVQDMDHENMFWYRQDPGLGLRLIYFSYDVKMKEKGDIPEGYSVSREKKERFSLILESASTNQTSMYLCASSSIEDTQYFGPGTRLTVL.

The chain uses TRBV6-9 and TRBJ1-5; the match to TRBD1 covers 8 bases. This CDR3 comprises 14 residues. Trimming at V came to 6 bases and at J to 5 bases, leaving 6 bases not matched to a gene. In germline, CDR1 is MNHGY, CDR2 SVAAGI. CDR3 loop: CASSTGQGHQPQHF. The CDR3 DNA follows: TGTGCCAGCAGCACAGGACAGGGTCATCAGCCCCAGCATTTT.

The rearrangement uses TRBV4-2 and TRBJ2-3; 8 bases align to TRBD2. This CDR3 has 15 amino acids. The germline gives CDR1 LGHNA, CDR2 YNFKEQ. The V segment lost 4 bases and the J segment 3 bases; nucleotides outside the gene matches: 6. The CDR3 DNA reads TGTGCCAGCAGCCTGACTCCGGGAGGGACAGATACGCAGTATTTT. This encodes CASSLTPGGTDTQYF.

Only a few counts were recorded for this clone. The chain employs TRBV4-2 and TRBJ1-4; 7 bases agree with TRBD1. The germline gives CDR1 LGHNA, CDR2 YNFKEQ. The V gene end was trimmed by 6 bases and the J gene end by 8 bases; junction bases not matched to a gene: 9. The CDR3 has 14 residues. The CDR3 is CASSTIPGGEKLFF. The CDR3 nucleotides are TGTGCCAGCAGTACAATTCCAGGGGGGGAAAAACTGTTTTTT.

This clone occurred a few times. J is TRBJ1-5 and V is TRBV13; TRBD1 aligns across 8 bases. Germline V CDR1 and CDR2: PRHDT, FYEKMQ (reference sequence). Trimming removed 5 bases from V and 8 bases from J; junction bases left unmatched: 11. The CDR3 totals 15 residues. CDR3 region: CASSRRTGSTEPQHF. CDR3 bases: TGTGCCAGCAGCCGCCGGACAGGGAGTACGGAGCCCCAGCATTTT.

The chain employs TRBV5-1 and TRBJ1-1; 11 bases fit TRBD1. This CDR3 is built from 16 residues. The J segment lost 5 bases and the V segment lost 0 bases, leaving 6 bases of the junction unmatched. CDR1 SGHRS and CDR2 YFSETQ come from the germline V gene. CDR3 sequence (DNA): TGCGCCAGCAGCTTGGATGGACAGGGGGCCGGGACTGAAGCTTTCTTT. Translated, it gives CASSLDGQGAGTEAFF.

The CDR3 DNA is TGTGCCAGTAGGGAGACAGGGCTTCAGCCCCAGCATTTT. This translates into CASRETGLQPQHF. V and J are TRBV19 and TRBJ1-5, with 7 nucleotides matching TRBD1. This CDR3 region has 13 residues. V gave up 6 bases and J gave up 6 bases; unmatched junction bases: 5. Looked up from germline, CDR1 is LNHDA and CDR2 is SQIVND (reference sequence).

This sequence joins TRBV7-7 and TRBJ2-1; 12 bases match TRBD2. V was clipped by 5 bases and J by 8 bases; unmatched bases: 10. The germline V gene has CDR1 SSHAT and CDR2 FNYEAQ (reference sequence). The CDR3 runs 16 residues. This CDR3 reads CASSVLAGGDSDEQFF. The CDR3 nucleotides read TGTGCCAGCAGCGTGCTAGCGGGAGGGGATAGCGATGAGCAGTTCTTC.

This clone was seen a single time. Here the CDR3 reads CASSAQTGYEQYF. The CDR3 DNA follows: TGTGCCAGCAGCGCACAGACAGGCTACGAGCAGTACTTC. V is TRBV9 and J is TRBJ2-7; D perhaps matches TRBD1 (6 bases). V was pared by 3 bases and J by 3 bases, with 10 bases between. The CDR3 has 13 amino acids. In germline, CDR1 is SGDLS, CDR2 YYNGEE.

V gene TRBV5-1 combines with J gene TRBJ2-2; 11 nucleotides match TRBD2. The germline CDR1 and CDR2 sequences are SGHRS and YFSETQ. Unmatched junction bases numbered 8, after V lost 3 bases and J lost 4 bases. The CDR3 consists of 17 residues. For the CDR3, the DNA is TGCGCCAGCAGCTGGGGAGGACTAGCGGGTTCCACCGGGGAGCTGTTTTTT. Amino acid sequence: CASSWGGLAGSTGELFF.

In DNA form, the CDR3 reads TGTGCCAGCAGTTTAGAGAAAGACATTCAGTACTTC. It is translated as CASSLEKDIQYF. The chain combines TRBV28 with TRBJ2-4; D is uncertain. Per germline, CDR1 MDHEN and CDR2 SYDVKM. This CDR3 has 12 residues. With 2 bases removed from V and 8 bases from J, the gap between germline ends came to 7 bases. Complete variable domain (other parts from reference TRBV28 and TRBJ2-4): DVKVTQSSRYLVKRTGEKVFLECVQDMDHENMFWYRQDPGLGLRLIYFSYDVKMKEKGDIPEGYSVSREKKERFSLILESASTNQTSMYLCASSLEKDIQYFGAGTRLSVL.

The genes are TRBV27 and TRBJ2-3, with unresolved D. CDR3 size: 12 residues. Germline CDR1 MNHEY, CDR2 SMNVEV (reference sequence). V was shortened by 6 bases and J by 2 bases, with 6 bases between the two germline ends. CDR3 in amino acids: CASSRNTDTQYF. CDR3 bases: TGTGCCAGCAGCCGGAACACAGATACGCAGTATTTT.

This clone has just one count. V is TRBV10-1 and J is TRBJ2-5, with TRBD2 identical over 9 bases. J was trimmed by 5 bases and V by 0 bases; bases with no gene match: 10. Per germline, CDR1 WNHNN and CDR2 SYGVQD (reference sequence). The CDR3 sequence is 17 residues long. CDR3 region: CASSESGGLANLETQYF. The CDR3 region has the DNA TGCGCCAGCAGTGAGTCGGGAGGACTAGCGAACTTGGAGACCCAGTACTTC.

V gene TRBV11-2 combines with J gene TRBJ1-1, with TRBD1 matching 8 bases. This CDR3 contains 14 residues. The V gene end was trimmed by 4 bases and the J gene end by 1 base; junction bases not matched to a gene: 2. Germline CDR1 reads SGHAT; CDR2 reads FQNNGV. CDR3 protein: CASSYGTGNTEAFF. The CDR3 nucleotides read TGTGCCAGCAGCTATGGGACAGGGAACACTGAAGCTTTCTTT.

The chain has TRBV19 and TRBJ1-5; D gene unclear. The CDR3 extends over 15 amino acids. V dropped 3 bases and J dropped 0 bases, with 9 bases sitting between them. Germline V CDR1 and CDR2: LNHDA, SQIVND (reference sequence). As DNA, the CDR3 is TGTGCCAGTAGTATCGGGATCCTTAGCAATCAGCCCCAGCATTTT. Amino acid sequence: CASSIGILSNQPQHF.

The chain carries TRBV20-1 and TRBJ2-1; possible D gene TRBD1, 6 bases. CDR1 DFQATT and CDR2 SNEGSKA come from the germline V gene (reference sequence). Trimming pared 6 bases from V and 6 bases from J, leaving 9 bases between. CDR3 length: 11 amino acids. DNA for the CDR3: TGCAGTGCCACGGACAGCAATGAGCAGTTCTTC. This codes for CSATDSNEQFF.

The CDR3 here is CASSSTGNSNQPQHF. In DNA form, the CDR3 reads TGTGCCAGCAGCTCTACAGGGAATAGCAATCAGCCCCAGCATTTT. V usage is TRBV11-2 and J usage is TRBJ1-5; D perhaps matches TRBD1 (6 bases). The CDR3 sequence is 15 residues long. CDR1 and CDR2 from the germline V gene are SGHAT and FQNNGV. The germline V and J ends were trimmed by 4 bases and 0 bases, with 10 bases remaining between them.

The CDR3 DNA reads TGTGCCAGCAGTGGGACAGGGGGCTGGGAGCAGTACTTC. This codes for CASSGTGGWEQYF. The genes are TRBV9 and TRBJ2-7; 12 positions agree with TRBD1. Germline CDR1 SGDLS, CDR2 YYNGEE. Unmatched junction bases numbered 4, after V lost 5 bases and J lost 7 bases. CDR3 length: 13 residues.